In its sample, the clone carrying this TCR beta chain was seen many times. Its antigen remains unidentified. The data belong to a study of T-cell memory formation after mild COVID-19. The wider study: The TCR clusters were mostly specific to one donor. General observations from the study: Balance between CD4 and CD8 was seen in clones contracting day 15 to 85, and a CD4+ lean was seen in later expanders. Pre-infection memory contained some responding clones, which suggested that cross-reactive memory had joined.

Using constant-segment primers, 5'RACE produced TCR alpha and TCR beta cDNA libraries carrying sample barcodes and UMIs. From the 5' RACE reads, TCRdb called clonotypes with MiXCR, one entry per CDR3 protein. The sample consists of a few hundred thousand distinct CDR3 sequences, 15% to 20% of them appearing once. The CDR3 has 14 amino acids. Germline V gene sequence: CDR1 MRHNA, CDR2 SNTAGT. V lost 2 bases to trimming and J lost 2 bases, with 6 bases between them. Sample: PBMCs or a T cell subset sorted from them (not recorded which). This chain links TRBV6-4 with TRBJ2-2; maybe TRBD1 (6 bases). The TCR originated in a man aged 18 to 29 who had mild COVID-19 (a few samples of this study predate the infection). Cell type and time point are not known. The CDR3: CASSDGTNTGELFF. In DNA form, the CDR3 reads TGTGCCAGCAGTGACGGGACAAACACCGGGGAGCTGTTTTTT.